This T cell receptor (beta chain) was obtained from a study of T cell changes during pregnancy in multiple sclerosis. Here immunoSEQ multiplex PCR was the method, and the copy in TCRdb shows in-frame clones only, minus some. This table has over 65,000 clones, roughly 92% appearing once. The V gene lost 5 bases and the J gene lost 4 bases, with 15 bases spanning the gap. This CDR3 spans 15 amino acids. The germline V gene encodes CDR1 MDHEN and CDR2 SYDVKM. The sequencing here drew on peripheral blood, taken in the first trimester of pregnancy. This clonotype originated in a female donor with multiple sclerosis, enrolled in a pregnancy study. The chain carries TRBV28 and TRBJ2-4, with D tentatively TRBD1 (6 bases). CDR3 region: CASSTTWTVKNIQYF. CDR3 DNA: TGTGCCAGCAGTACGACTTGGACAGTTAAAAACATTCAGTACTTC.